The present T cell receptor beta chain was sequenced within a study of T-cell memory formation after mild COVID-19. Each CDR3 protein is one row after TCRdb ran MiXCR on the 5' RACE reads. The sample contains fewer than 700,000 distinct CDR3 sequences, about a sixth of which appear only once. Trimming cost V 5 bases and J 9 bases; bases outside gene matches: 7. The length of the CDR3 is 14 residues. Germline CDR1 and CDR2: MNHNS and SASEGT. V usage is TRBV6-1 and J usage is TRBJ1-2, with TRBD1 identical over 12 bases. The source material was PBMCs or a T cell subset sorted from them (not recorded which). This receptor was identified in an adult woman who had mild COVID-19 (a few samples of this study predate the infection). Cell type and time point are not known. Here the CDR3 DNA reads TGTGCCAGCAGTCGGGACAGGGGGCCGGTAAGCTACACCTTC. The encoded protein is CASSRDRGPVSYTF.